This TCR beta chain stems from a study of cytomegalovirus exposure and HLA in healthy donors. Broader study findings: An analysis that was carried out later associated fewer than 20,000 TCR beta sequences with HLA alleles at 0.05 false discovery rate. HLA restriction was apparent for most CMV-associated TCR beta chains in a later analysis.

13 Jbeta primers and 60 Vbeta primers were used for the PCR. Profiled with immunoSEQ multiplex PCR; TCRdb holds only in-frame clones, not every one. This table has around 190,000 clones, almost 85% appearing once. This clone has more than one count but fewer than ten. Its antigen is unidentified. CDR1 and CDR2 (germline): MNHEY, SMNVEV (reference sequence). Trimming took off 9 bases at V and 4 bases at J, with 16 bases between the two ends. CDR3 length equals 13 residues. This clonotype originated in a woman between 50 and 59 years old in good health and CMV-seronegative. This chain uses TRBV27 with TRBJ2-7, with a possible D match to TRBD1 (6 bases). Sequencing was done on a sample of PBMCs. The CDR3 here is CASATGSLYEQYF. CDR3 sequence (DNA): TGTGCCAGTGCGACAGGTAGTCTATACGAGCAGTACTTC.